The TCR beta chain under discussion was sequenced for a study of glioma-infiltrating T cells. Study information: About 920,000 peripheral T cells were targeted at about 4.5- to 11-fold coverage.

For this clonotype: The antigen remains unidentified. A read error may be the cause here, since a much bigger clone is one base away.

Whole-study findings and limits: Gliomas, especially low-grade, showed above-expected tissue-blood divergence; non-neoplastic patients showed below. Very few CDR3 sequences were shared between tissue and blood.

V was clipped by 7 bases and J by 0 bases, with 13 bases between them. CDR1 is MDHEN, CDR2 SYDVKM, per germline. The CDR3 has 14 residues. The iRepertoire nested amplicon-rescue multiplex PCR amplified TCR alpha and beta CDR3s from RNA. For one-step reverse transcription and amplification, roughly 100-400 ng of tissue mRNA or PBMC total RNA was used. TCRdb reprocessed the multiplex PCR reads via MiXCR and lists one record per CDR3 protein. The data show approximately 400,000 distinct CDR3 sequences, 41% seen once. The source material was glioma tissue, nonneoplastic brain tissue, or PBMCs (not recorded which). The receptor comes from a human donor with low-grade glioma or glioblastoma, undergoing nonglioma brain surgery, or in good health (not recorded which). The chain joins TRBV28 to TRBJ2-7; D may be TRBD2 (5 bases). CDR3 region: CASIREGNSYEQYF. The CDR3 DNA follows: TGTGCCAGCATTCGGGAAGGAAACTCCTACGAGCAGTACTTC.